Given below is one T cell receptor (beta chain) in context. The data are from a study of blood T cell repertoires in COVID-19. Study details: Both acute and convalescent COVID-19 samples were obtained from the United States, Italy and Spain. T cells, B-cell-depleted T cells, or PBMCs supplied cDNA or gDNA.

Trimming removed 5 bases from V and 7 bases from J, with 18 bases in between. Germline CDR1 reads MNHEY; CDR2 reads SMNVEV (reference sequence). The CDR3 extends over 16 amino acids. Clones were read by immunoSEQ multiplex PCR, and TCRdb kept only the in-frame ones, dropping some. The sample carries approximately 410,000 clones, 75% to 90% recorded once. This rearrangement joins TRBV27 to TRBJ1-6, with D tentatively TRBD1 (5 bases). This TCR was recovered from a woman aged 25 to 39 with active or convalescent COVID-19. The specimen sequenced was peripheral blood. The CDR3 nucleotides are TGTGCCAGCAGTACCTGGGGGGGGACGGAGAATTCACCCCTCCACTTT. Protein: CASSTWGGTENSPLHF.